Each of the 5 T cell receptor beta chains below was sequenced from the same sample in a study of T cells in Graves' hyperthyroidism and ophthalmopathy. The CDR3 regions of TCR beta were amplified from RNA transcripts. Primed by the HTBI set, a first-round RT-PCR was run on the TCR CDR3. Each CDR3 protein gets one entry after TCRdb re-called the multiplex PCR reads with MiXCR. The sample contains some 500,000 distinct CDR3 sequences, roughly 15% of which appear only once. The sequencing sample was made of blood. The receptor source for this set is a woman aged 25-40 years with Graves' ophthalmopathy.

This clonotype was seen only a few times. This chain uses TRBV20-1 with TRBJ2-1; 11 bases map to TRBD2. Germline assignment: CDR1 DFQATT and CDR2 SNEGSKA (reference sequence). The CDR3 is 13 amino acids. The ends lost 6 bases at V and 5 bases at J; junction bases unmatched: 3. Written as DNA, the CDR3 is TGCAGTGCGCCGACTAGCGGGGACAATGAGCAGTTCTTC. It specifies CSAPTSGDNEQFF.

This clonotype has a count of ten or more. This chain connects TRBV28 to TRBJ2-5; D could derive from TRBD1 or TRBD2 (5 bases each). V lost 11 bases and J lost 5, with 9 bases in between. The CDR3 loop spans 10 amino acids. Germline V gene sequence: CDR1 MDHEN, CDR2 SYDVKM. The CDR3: CASRGETQYF. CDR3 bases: TGTGCCTCACGGGGCGAGACCCAGTACTTC.

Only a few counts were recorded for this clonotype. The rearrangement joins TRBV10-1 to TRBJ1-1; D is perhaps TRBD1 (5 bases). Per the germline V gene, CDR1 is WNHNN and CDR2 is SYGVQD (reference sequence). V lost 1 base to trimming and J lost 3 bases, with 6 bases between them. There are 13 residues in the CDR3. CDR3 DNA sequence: TGCGCCAGCAGTGAGTTGGGACACACTGAAGCTTTCTTT. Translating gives CASSELGHTEAFF.

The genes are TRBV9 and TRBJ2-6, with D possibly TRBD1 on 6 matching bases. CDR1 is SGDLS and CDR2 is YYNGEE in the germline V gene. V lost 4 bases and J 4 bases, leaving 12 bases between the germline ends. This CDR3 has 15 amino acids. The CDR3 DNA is TGTGCCAGCAGCATGGGACATACCGGGGCCAACGTCCTGACTTTC. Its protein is CASSMGHTGANVLTF. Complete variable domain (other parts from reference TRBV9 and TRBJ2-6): DSGVTQTPKHLITATGQRVTLRCSPRSGDLSVYWYQQSLDQGLQFLIQYYNGEERAKGNILERFSAQQFPDLHSELNLSSLELGDSALYFCASSMGHTGANVLTFGAGSRLTVL.

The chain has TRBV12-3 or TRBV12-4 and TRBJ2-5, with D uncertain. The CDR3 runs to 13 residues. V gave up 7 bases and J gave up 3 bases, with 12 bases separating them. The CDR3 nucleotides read TGTGCCAGCAAATCATATGCGAAAGAGACCCAGTACTTC. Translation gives CASKSYAKETQYF.